Sequencing of this T cell receptor (beta chain) was carried out in a study of cytomegalovirus exposure and HLA in healthy donors. Notes on the study in general: The study found most TCR sequences rare, yet found some public TCRs in many donors. In a later analysis, V- and J-gene trimming of beta chains associated with a DCLRE1C missense variant, replicated independently. Published work reported that the classifier diagnosed cytomegalovirus status with high specificity and sensitivity.

The PCR ran on 60 Vbeta and 13 Jbeta primers. In the source study's methods: Counted up in a later analysis, unique TCR beta chains came to about 83 million, with around 11 million shared. Libraries were prepared by immunoSEQ multiplex PCR; TCRdb keeps only in-frame clonotypes and omits some of them. V and J calls and clone size are those listed in that table; D and trimming were worked out from the DNA. The table has 140,000 to 150,000 clones, 70% to 85% seen once. This CDR3 is built from 18 residues. Germline V gene sequence: CDR1 SGHTA, CDR2 FQGNSA. With 4 bases clipped from V and 3 bases from J, the junction kept 14 bases outside the gene matches. Points on this clone: Its antigen is unknown.

The clonotype comes from a male donor in good health and CMV-seronegative. The chain links TRBV7-2 to TRBJ2-3; 9 nucleotides match TRBD2. Sequencing was carried out using PBMCs. CDR3 sequence reads: CASSSRGGSGSLTDTQYF. CDR3 DNA sequence: TGTGCCAGCAGCTCCCGGGGGGGTAGCGGGAGCTTGACAGATACGCAGTATTTT.